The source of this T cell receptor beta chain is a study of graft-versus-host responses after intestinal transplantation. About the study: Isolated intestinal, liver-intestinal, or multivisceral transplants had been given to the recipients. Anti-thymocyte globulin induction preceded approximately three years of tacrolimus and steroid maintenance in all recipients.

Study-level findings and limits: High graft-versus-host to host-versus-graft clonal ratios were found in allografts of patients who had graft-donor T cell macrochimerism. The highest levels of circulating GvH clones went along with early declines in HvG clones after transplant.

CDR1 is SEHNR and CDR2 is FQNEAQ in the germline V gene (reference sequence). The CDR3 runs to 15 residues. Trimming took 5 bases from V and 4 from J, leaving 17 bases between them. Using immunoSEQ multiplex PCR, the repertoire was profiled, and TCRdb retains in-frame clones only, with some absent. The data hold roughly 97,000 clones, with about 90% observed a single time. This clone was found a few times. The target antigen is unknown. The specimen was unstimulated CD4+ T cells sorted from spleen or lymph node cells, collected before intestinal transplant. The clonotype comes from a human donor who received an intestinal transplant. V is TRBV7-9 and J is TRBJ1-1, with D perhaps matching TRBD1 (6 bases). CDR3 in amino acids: CASSNLQGLGTEAFF. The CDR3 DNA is TGTGCCAGCAGCAACTTACAGGGACTCGGCACTGAAGCTTTCTTT.